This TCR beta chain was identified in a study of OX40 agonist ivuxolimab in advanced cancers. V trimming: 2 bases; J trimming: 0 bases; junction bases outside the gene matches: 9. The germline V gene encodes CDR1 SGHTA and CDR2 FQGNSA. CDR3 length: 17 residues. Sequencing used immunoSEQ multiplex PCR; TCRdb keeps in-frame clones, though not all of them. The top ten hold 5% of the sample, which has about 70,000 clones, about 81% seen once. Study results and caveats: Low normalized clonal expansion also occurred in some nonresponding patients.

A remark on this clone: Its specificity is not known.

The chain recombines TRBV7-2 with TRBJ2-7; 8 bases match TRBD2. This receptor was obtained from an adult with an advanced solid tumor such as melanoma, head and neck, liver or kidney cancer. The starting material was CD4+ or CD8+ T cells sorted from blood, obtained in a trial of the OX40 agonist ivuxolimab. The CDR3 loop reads CASSLPTSGLSSYEQYF. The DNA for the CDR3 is TGTGCCAGCAGCTTACCAACTAGCGGCCTGAGCTCCTACGAGCAGTACTTC.